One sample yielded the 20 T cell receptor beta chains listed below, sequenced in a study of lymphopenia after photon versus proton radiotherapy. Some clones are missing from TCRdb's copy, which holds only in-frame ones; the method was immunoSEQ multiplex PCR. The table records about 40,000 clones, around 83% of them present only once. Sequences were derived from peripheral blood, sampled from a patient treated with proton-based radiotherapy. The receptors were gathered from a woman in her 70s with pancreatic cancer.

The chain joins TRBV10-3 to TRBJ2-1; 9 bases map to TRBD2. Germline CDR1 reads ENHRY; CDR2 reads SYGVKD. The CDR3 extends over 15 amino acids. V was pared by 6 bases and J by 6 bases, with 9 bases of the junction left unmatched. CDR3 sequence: CAISNLAGASNEQFF. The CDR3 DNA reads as TGTGCCATCAGCAATTTAGCGGGAGCTAGCAATGAGCAGTTCTTC.

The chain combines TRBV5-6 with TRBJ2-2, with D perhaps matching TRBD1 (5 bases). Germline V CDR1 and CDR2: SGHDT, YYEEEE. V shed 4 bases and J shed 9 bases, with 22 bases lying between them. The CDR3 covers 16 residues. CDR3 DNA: TGTGCCAGCAGCAGGGCGTGGGCGGCAGGGTATCGGGAGCTGTTTTTT. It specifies CASSRAWAAGYRELFF.

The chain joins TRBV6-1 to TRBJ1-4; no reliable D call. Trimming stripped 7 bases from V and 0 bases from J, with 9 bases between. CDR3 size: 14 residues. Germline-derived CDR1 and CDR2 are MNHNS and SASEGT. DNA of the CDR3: TGTGCCAGCAAAACAAGCCCAACTAATGAAAAACTGTTTTTT. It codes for CASKTSPTNEKLFF.

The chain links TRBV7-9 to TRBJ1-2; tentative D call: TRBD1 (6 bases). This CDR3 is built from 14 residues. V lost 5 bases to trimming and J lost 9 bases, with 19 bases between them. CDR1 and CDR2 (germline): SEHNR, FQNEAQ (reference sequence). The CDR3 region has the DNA TGTGCCAGCAGCCTAAGACAGGTTAAGATGAGCTACACCTTC. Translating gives CASSLRQVKMSYTF.

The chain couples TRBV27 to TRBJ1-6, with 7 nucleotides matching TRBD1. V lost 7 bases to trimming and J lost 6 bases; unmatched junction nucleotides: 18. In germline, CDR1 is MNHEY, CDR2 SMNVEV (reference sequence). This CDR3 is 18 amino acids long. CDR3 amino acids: CASTQITGVSRINSPLHF. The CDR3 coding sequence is TGTGCCAGCACCCAAATCACAGGGGTTAGCAGAATTAATTCACCCCTCCACTTT.

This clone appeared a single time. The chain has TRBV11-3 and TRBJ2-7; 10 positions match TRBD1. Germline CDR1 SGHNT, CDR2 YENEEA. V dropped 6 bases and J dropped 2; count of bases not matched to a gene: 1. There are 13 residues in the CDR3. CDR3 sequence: CASRDRGTYEQYF. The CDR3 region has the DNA TGTGCCAGCAGGGACAGGGGGACCTACGAGCAGTACTTC.

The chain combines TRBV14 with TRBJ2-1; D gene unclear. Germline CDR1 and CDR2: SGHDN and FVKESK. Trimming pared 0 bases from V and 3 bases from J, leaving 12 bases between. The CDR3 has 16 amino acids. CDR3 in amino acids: CASSQDGGQFYNEQFF. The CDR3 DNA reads TGTGCCAGCAGCCAAGATGGTGGCCAGTTCTACAATGAGCAGTTCTTC.

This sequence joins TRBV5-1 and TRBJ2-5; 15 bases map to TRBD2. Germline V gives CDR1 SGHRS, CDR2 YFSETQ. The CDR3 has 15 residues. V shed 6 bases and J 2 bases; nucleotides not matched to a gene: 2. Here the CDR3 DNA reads TGCGCCAGCACAGGACTAGCGGGAGGGCAAGAGACCCAGTACTTC. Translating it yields CASTGLAGGQETQYF.

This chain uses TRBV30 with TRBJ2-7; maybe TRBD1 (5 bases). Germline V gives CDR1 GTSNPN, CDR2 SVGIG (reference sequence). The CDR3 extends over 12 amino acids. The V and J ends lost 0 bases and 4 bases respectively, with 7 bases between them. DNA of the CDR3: TGTGCCTGGAGTGTAAGACAGTACGAGCAGTACTTC. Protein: CAWSVRQYEQYF.

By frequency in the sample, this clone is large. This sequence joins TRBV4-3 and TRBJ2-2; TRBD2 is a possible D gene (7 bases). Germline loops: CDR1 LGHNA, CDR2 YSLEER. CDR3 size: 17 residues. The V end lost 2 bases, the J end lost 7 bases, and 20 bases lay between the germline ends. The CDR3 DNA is TGCGCCAGCAGCCAACAAGCGGGGCCAGAGGGGGGCGGGGAGCTGTTTTTT. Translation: CASSQQAGPEGGGELFF.

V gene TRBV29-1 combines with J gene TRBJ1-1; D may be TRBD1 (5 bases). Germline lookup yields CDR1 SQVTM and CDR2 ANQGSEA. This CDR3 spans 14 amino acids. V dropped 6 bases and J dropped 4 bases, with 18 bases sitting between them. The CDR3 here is CSVLPPGIPTEAFF. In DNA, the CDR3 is TGCAGCGTCTTACCCCCAGGGATACCCACTGAAGCTTTCTTT.

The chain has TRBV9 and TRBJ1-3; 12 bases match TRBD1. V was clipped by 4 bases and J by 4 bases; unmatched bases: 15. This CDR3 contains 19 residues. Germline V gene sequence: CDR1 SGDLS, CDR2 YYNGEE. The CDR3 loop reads CASSISGTGGARNGNTIYF. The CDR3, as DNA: TGTGCCAGCAGCATATCCGGGACAGGGGGCGCACGGAACGGAAACACCATATATTTT. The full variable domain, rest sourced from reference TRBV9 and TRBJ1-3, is DSGVTQTPKHLITATGQRVTLRCSPRSGDLSVYWYQQSLDQGLQFLIQYYNGEERAKGNILERFSAQQFPDLHSELNLSSLELGDSALYFCASSISGTGGARNGNTIYFGEGSWLTVV.

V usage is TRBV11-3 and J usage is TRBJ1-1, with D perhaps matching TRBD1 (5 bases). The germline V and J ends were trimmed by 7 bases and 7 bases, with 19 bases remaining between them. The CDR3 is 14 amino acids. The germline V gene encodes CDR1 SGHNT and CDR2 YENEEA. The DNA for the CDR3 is TGTGCCAGCATCGACCGTCAGGGCCCTAATGAAGCTTTCTTT. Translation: CASIDRQGPNEAFF.

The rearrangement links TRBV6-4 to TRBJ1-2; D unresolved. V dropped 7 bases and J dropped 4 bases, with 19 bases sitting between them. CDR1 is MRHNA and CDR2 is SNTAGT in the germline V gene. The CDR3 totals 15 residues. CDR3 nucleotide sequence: TGTGCCAGCAACCAGGAGGGCGGCGGTAGCTATGGCTACACCTTC. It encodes CASNQEGGGSYGYTF.

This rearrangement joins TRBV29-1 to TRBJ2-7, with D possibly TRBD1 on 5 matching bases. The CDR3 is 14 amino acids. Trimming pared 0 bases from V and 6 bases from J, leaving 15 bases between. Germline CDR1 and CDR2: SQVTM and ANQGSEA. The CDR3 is CSVEESGAGVEQYF. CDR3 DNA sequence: TGCAGCGTTGAAGAAAGTGGGGCAGGAGTCGAGCAGTACTTC.

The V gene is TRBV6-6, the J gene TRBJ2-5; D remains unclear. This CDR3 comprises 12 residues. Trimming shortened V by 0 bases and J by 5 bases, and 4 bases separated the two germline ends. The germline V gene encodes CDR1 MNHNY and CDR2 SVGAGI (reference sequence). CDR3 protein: CASSYSEETQYF. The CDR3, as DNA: TGTGCCAGCAGTTACTCGGAGGAGACCCAGTACTTC.

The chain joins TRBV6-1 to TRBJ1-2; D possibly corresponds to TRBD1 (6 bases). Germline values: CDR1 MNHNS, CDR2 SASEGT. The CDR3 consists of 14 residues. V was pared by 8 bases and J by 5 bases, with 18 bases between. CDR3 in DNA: TGTGCCAGCCCGTCCCCGAGGACAGTTTATGGCTACACCTTC. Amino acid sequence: CASPSPRTVYGYTF.

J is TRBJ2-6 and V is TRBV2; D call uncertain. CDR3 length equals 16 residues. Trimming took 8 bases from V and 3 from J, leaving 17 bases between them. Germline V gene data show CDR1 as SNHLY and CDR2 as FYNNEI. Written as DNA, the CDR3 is TGTGCCAGCGCTATGAAAATGGGTTTTGGGGCCAACGTCCTGACTTTC. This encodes CASAMKMGFGANVLTF. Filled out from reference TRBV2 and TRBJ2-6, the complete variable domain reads EPEVTQTPSHQVTQMGQEVILRCVPISNHLYFYWYRQILGQKVEFLVSFYNNEISEKSEIFDDQFSVERPDGSNFTLKIRSTKLEDSAMYFCASAMKMGFGANVLTFGAGSRLTVL.

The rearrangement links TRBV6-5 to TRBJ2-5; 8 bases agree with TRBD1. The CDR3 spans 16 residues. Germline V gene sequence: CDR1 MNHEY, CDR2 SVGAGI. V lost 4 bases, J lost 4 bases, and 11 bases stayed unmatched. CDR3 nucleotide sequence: TGTGCCAGCAGTTCCCCAGAAATAACAGGGGGAGAGACCCAGTACTTC. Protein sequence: CASSSPEITGGETQYF.

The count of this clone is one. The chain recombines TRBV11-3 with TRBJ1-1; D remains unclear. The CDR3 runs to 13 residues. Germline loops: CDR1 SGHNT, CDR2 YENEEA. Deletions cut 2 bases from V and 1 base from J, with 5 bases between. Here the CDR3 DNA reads TGTGCCAGCAGCTTACAGGAGAACACTGAAGCTTTCTTT. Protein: CASSLQENTEAFF.